This T cell receptor beta chain comes out of a study of OX40 agonist ivuxolimab in advanced cancers. Study-level findings and limits: Expanded clones tended on average to be more numerous among CD8+ T cells than CD4+. Clonal expansion was seen in CD4+ and CD8+ blood T cells by week 6 at 0.1 to 3.0 mg/kg.

Regarding this clone: The target antigen is unknown.

The CDR3 contains 13 residues. Trimming took 3 bases from V and 4 from J, leaving 7 bases between them. Germline loops: CDR1 KGHSH, CDR2 LQKENI. It was autoimmune disease history or systemic immunosuppression that excluded patients. This table comes from immunoSEQ multiplex PCR, and its TCRdb copy is limited to in-frame clones, with some not included. The repertoire includes fewer than 65,000 clones, approximately 80% of them detected once, and 3.5% to 4.5% sits in the top ten. The TCR originated in an adult with an advanced solid tumor such as melanoma, head and neck, liver or kidney cancer. The chain combines TRBV18 with TRBJ1-5, with D possibly being TRBD1 (5 bases). Sequenced here: CD4+ or CD8+ T cells sorted from blood, sampled in a trial of the OX40 agonist ivuxolimab. CDR3: CASSPGGNQPQHF. The CDR3 DNA reads as TGTGCCAGCTCACCGGGGGGGAATCAGCCCCAGCATTTT.